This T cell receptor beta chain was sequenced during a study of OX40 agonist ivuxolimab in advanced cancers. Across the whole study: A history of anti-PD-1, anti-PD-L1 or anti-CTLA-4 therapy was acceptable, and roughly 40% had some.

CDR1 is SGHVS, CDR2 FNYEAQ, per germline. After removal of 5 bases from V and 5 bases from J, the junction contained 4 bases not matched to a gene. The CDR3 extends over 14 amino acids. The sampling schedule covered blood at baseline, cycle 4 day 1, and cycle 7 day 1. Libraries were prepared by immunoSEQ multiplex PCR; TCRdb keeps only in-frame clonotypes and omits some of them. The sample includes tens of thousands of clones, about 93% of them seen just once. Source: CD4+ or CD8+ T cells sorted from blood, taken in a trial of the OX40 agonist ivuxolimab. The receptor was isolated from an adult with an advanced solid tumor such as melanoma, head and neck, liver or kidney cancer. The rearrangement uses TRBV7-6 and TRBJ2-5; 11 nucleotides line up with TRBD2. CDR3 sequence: CASSARTSGETQYF. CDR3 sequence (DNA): TGTGCCAGCAGCGCAAGGACTAGCGGGGAGACCCAGTACTTC. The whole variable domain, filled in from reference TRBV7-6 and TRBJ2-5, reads GAGVSQSPRYKVTKRGQDVALRCDPISGHVSLYWYRQALGQGPEFLTYFNYEAQQDKSGLPNDRFSAERPEGSISTLTIQRTEQRDSAMYRCASSARTSGETQYFGPGTRLLVL.